The source of this T cell receptor beta chain is a study of human T cells and chemical hapten exposure. About the study: Largely, small differences in pooled library volume made per-sample TCR yields vary.

As to time point: patch test 3, about 24 weeks after DPC sensitization. Treatment here: therapeutic diphenylcyclopropenone sensitization with weekly scalp DPC. Unseparated into fractions, whole blood served as the source from which total RNA was extracted. The germline V and J ends were trimmed by 7 bases and 4 bases, with 20 bases remaining between them. CDR1 and CDR2 (germline): SGDLS, YYNGEE. This CDR3 region has 15 residues. There are a few counts of this clonotype. It was the library that attached unique molecular identifiers to individual cDNA molecules. TCRdb analysed the RACE reads with MiXCR anew, one entry per CDR3 protein. The table includes over 55,000 distinct CDR3 sequences, approximately 12% detected once.

Source: whole blood, taken in connection with sensitization to the hapten diphenylcyclopropenone (DPC). V is TRBV9 and J is TRBJ1-1; perhaps TRBD1 as D (6 bases). This receptor was identified in a woman aged 50 to 60 with alopecia areata. Some clones in this sample may be carry-over from other donors' samples. The CDR3 bases are TGTGCCAGCGGGTCCGCAGGGGCGATGAGCACTGAAGCTTTCTTT. It translates to CASGSAGAMSTEAFF.